A single sample gave rise to the 31 T cell receptor beta chains below, sequenced in a study of T cells in Graves' hyperthyroidism and ophthalmopathy. Amplification yielded TCR beta CDR3 regions, with RNA transcripts as the source. Primed by the HTBI set, a first-round RT-PCR was run on the TCR CDR3. TCRdb redid the calling of the multiplex PCR reads with MiXCR, one entry per CDR3 protein. Of approximately 710,000 distinct CDR3 sequences in the sample, 15% to 20% were seen once. Sequencing used blood. The receptors here all came from a man aged 50 or older with Graves' hyperthyroidism.

This clonotype was picked up many times. The CDR3 nucleotides are TGTGCCAGCAACCAGGAAGGCCTTGCCCAAGAGACCCAGTACTTC. Protein: CASNQEGLAQETQYF. The V gene is TRBV12-3 or TRBV12-4, the J gene TRBJ2-5; D unresolved. The CDR3 extends over 15 amino acids. Trimming removed 7 bases from V and 1 base from J, with 16 bases in between.

This clonotype was seen repeatedly, ten times or more. The rearrangement links TRBV7-6 to TRBJ2-3; D is ambiguous. This CDR3 is 12 amino acids long. Trimming took off 5 bases at V and 6 bases at J, with 9 bases between the two ends. Germline CDR1 and CDR2: SGHVS and FNYEAQ. The CDR3 nucleotides are TGTGCCAGCAGCCAGAATGGGGATACGCAGTATTTT. Translated: CASSQNGDTQYF.

V is TRBV28 and J is TRBJ1-1, with a tentative D call TRBD1 (6 bases). Germline loops: CDR1 MDHEN, CDR2 SYDVKM. The CDR3 runs 14 residues. Trimming stripped 3 bases from V and 1 base from J, with 9 bases between. CDR3 sequence reads: CASSFIQGNTEAFF. The DNA of the CDR3 is TGTGCCAGCAGTTTTATACAGGGGAACACTGAAGCTTTCTTT.

This clonotype was seen a single time. This chain joins TRBV14 and TRBJ2-1, with unresolved D. Germline-derived CDR1 and CDR2 are SGHDN and FVKESK. Trimming pared 0 bases from V and 8 bases from J, leaving 8 bases between. This CDR3 contains 13 residues. The CDR3 coding sequence is TGTGCCAGCAGCCAAGATCAGTGGGATGAGCAGTTCTTC. Translating it yields CASSQDQWDEQFF.

This clonotype was seen a handful of times. The chain couples TRBV28 to TRBJ1-5; D is possibly TRBD1 (5 bases). This CDR3 has 16 residues. Per the germline V gene, CDR1 is MDHEN and CDR2 is SYDVKM. V was shortened by 3 bases and J by 4 bases, with 16 bases between the two germline ends. The CDR3 region is CASSFSWDRRNQPQHF. Written as DNA, the CDR3 is TGTGCCAGCAGTTTTTCGTGGGACCGAAGGAATCAGCCCCAGCATTTT.

J is TRBJ1-2 and V is TRBV9, with unresolved D. Between the trimmed V and J ends, which lost 6 bases and 0 bases, there was a span of 27 bases. This CDR3 contains 19 residues. The V gene's germline CDR1 is SGDLS and CDR2 YYNGEE. Written as DNA, the CDR3 is TGTGCCAGCACCATCTCCCCCTTTTTTGAAAGGGTAACTAACTATGGCTACACCTTC. This codes for CASTISPFFERVTNYGYTF. Full variable domain (outside the CDR3, taken from reference TRBV9 and TRBJ1-2): DSGVTQTPKHLITATGQRVTLRCSPRSGDLSVYWYQQSLDQGLQFLIQYYNGEERAKGNILERFSAQQFPDLHSELNLSSLELGDSALYFCASTISPFFERVTNYGYTFGSGTRLTVV.

A note on this clonotype: A much larger clone differs by one base, so this may be a read error. V gene TRBV7-2 combines with J gene TRBJ1-1; a weak D match, TRBD1 (6 bases). Deletions cut 8 bases from V and 4 bases from J, with 17 bases between. The germline V gene has CDR1 SGHTA and CDR2 FQGNSA. The CDR3 runs to 14 residues. This CDR3 is CASGPYRVGTEAFF. DNA for the CDR3: TGTGCCAGCGGCCCATACAGGGTTGGCACTGAAGCTTTCTTT.

In this sample, this clonotype turned up a few times. CDR3 sequence (DNA): TGTGCCAGCAGTTACACTCAGGGGGCAGGTCAGCCCCAGCATTTT. Residues: CASSYTQGAGQPQHF. This chain links TRBV6-2 or TRBV6-3 with TRBJ1-5, with 8 nucleotides matching TRBD1. The CDR3 runs 15 residues. V shed 2 bases and J 6 bases; nucleotides not matched to a gene: 6. Germline-derived CDR1 and CDR2 are MNHEY and SVGEGT.

This clonotype was seen only a few times. The J gene is TRBJ2-3, the V gene TRBV5-1, with D possibly matching TRBD2 (6 bases). Looked up from germline, CDR1 is SGHRS and CDR2 is YFSETQ. Between the trimmed V and J ends, which lost 0 bases and 5 bases, there was a span of 22 bases. The CDR3 consists of 18 residues. The CDR3 sequence: CASSLDGLASGAGDTQYF. The CDR3 nucleotides are TGCGCCAGCAGCTTGGATGGACTTGCCTCGGGAGCTGGAGATACGCAGTATTTT.

This clonotype was seen a few times. The CDR3 here is CATPGTENTGELFF. CDR3 in DNA: TGTGCCACCCCTGGGACAGAGAACACCGGGGAGCTGTTTTTT. The chain has TRBV19 and TRBJ2-2, with 7 bases aligning to TRBD1. The CDR3 length is 14 residues. Germline CDR1 reads LNHDA; CDR2 reads SQIVND (reference sequence). V gave up 10 bases and J gave up 1 base; unmatched junction bases: 6.

This clonotype was seen repeatedly, ten times or more. V usage is TRBV28 and J usage is TRBJ2-1; weak D call: TRBD2 (5 bases). V dropped 2 bases and J dropped 3 bases, with 11 bases sitting between them. CDR1 is MDHEN and CDR2 is SYDVKM in the germline V gene. The length of the CDR3 is 15 residues. The CDR3 bases are TGTGCCAGCAGTTTAGTCTCTGAGGGCTACAATGAGCAGTTCTTC. Its protein product is CASSLVSEGYNEQFF.

As regards this clonotype: No conserved phenylalanine or tryptophan ends this CDR3, so it is likely a read error. The DNA is omitted, as the CDR3 cannot be located on it reliably, and the CDR3 follows TCRdb's listing. The chain uses TRBV9 and TRBJ1-3; the table's D call of TRBD1 was not tested on the DNA. The CDR3 spans 9 amino acids, including both terminal residues. Germline CDR1 SGDLS, CDR2 YYNGEE. The CDR3 region is CASSIRDRV.

This clonotype was detected a few times. The V gene is TRBV4-3, the J gene TRBJ1-5; 7 nucleotides match TRBD1. V lost 4 bases, J lost 2 bases, and 11 bases stayed unmatched. The CDR3 extends over 17 amino acids. Germline V gene data show CDR1 as LGHNA and CDR2 as YSLEER. CDR3 loop: CASSLSSTGKGNQPQHF. CDR3 DNA sequence: TGCGCCAGCAGCCTCAGCTCGACAGGGAAGGGCAATCAGCCCCAGCATTTT.

The chain employs TRBV2 and TRBJ2-7, with TRBD1 matching 8 bases. The CDR3 consists of 14 residues. The trim removed 7 bases at V and 3 bases at J, leaving 8 bases unmatched. CDR1 SNHLY and CDR2 FYNNEI come from the germline V gene. In nucleotides, the CDR3 is TGTGCCAGCAAAATGGACAGGGTAATCTACGAGCAGTACTTC. Protein sequence: CASKMDRVIYEQYF. Filled out from reference TRBV2 and TRBJ2-7, the complete variable domain reads EPEVTQTPSHQVTQMGQEVILRCVPISNHLYFYWYRQILGQKVEFLVSFYNNEISEKSEIFDDQFSVERPDGSNFTLKIRSTKLEDSAMYFCASKMDRVIYEQYFGPGTRLTVT.

The V gene is TRBV20-1, the J gene TRBJ1-2; the match to TRBD1 covers 7 bases. CDR3 length: 12 amino acids. J gave up 2 bases and V 6 bases, and 3 bases lay outside the gene matches. From germline, CDR1 is DFQATT and CDR2 SNEGSKA (reference sequence). Written as DNA, the CDR3 is TGCAGTGCCTCGGACAGGAACTATGGCTACACCTTC. It codes for CSASDRNYGYTF.

V usage is TRBV10-3 and J usage is TRBJ2-3; 11 nucleotides match TRBD2. With V trimmed by 7 bases and J by 5 bases, 2 bases remained unmatched. The CDR3 spans 13 residues. Germline V gene data show CDR1 as ENHRY and CDR2 as SYGVKD. CDR3: CAITGTSGDTQYF. The CDR3 nucleotides are TGTGCCATCACCGGGACTAGCGGAGATACGCAGTATTTT.

The J gene is TRBJ2-2, the V gene TRBV25-1; D could derive from TRBD1 or TRBD2 (7 bases each). With 7 bases removed from V and 2 bases from J, the gap between germline ends came to 20 bases. In germline, CDR1 is MGHDK, CDR2 SYGVNS. The length of the CDR3 is 17 residues. The CDR3, as DNA: TGTGCCAGCAACCGGGGAGGGGGCTCTATTAACACCGGGGAGCTGTTTTTT. The encoded protein is CASNRGGGSINTGELFF. Combining the CDR3 with reference TRBV25-1 and TRBJ2-2 gives the whole variable domain EADIYQTPRYLVIGTGKKITLECSQTMGHDKMYWYQQDPGMELHLIHYSYGVNSTEKGDLSSESTVSRIRTEHFPLTLESARPSHTSQYLCASNRGGGSINTGELFFGEGSRLTVL.

This chain links TRBV19 with TRBJ1-3; D is uncertain. The CDR3 is made up of 12 amino acids. With 8 bases removed from V and 2 bases from J, the gap between germline ends came to 7 bases. CDR1 is LNHDA, CDR2 SQIVND, per germline (reference sequence). The chain's CDR3 is CASADPGNTIYF. In DNA, the CDR3 is TGTGCCAGTGCAGACCCTGGAAACACCATATATTTT.

This clonotype was seen at least ten times. This chain connects TRBV20-1 to TRBJ2-1; 8 nucleotides align to TRBD2. From germline, CDR1 is DFQATT and CDR2 SNEGSKA (reference sequence). The CDR3 runs 15 residues. V shed 3 bases, J shed 0 bases, and the junction held 4 bases outside the gene matches. The CDR3 bases are TGCAGTGCTAGCCCACTAGCGGTCTCCTACAATGAGCAGTTCTTC. Encoded protein: CSASPLAVSYNEQFF.

The genes are TRBV27 and TRBJ2-5; D gene unclear. CDR1 MNHEY and CDR2 SMNVEV come from the germline V gene (reference sequence). This CDR3 region has 14 residues. With 4 bases removed from V and 1 base from J, the gap between germline ends came to 10 bases. CDR3 bases: TGTGCCAGCAGTTCCCCGACGGCCCAAGAGACCCAGTACTTC. This encodes CASSSPTAQETQYF.

This clonotype was picked up many times. The chain couples TRBV2 to TRBJ2-6, with D unclear. The V end was cut by 11 bases, the J end by 2 bases, with 7 bases between. Germline lookup yields CDR1 SNHLY and CDR2 FYNNEI. CDR3 length: 12 residues. The CDR3 loop reads CAAAPGANVLTF. Here the CDR3 DNA reads TGTGCCGCGGCGCCTGGGGCCAACGTCCTGACTTTC.

The chain joins TRBV5-1 to TRBJ2-1, with TRBD2 matching 9 bases. V gave up 2 bases and J gave up 4 bases; unmatched junction bases: 13. Germline V gives CDR1 SGHRS, CDR2 YFSETQ. The CDR3 sequence is 18 residues long. CDR3 residues: CASSLKKEGLALYNEQFF. The CDR3 DNA reads as TGCGCCAGCAGCTTAAAAAAGGAGGGACTAGCACTTTACAATGAGCAGTTCTTC.

Only one count was recorded for this clonotype. The chain uses TRBV5-1 and TRBJ1-6; TRBD1 matches 7 bases. Germline CDR1 and CDR2: SGHRS and YFSETQ. The CDR3 is made up of 15 amino acids. The ends lost 1 base at V and 8 bases at J; junction bases unmatched: 6. CDR3 DNA sequence: TGCGCCAGCAGCTTGTCGGGCAGGGGGGATTCACCCCTCCACTTT. It specifies CASSLSGRGDSPLHF.

This clonotype was seen many times. The genes are TRBV28 and TRBJ1-5; 7 bases align to TRBD1. The CDR3 consists of 15 residues. CDR1 and CDR2 (germline): MDHEN, SYDVKM. J was trimmed by 2 bases and V by 8 bases; bases with no gene match: 9. The CDR3 region has the DNA TGTGCCAGCGGTAAGGGGGCCAGGGGCAATCAGCCCCAGCATTTT. It is translated as CASGKGARGNQPQHF. Full variable domain (remainder filled in from reference TRBV28 and TRBJ1-5): DVKVTQSSRYLVKRTGEKVFLECVQDMDHENMFWYRQDPGLGLRLIYFSYDVKMKEKGDIPEGYSVSREKKERFSLILESASTNQTSMYLCASGKGARGNQPQHFGDGTRLSIL.

This clonotype was seen only a few times. V and J are TRBV5-5 and TRBJ2-7; 10 bases are shared with TRBD1. Germline V CDR1 and CDR2: SGHKS, YYEKEE (reference sequence). CDR3 size: 14 residues. J gave up 4 bases and V 4 bases, and 5 bases lay outside the gene matches. The CDR3 region has the DNA TGTGCCAGCAGCCGCCAGGACAGGGGGTACGAGCAGTACTTC. This encodes CASSRQDRGYEQYF.

This clonotype was seen ten or more times. This chain joins TRBV28 and TRBJ1-1, with 9 positions matching TRBD1. Looked up from germline, CDR1 is MDHEN and CDR2 is SYDVKM. This CDR3 has 16 residues. The junction had 13 bases not matched to a gene; V was cut back by 2 bases and J by 9 bases. Here the CDR3 reads CASSLGLRGGTGKAFF. The CDR3 DNA is TGTGCCAGCAGTTTAGGGCTCCGAGGTGGGACAGGGAAAGCTTTCTTT. Full variable domain (missing parts from reference TRBV28 and TRBJ1-1): DVKVTQSSRYLVKRTGEKVFLECVQDMDHENMFWYRQDPGLGLRLIYFSYDVKMKEKGDIPEGYSVSREKKERFSLILESASTNQTSMYLCASSLGLRGGTGKAFFGQGTRLTVV.

In this sample, this clonotype turned up many times. This chain's CDR3 is CASSPQAGTYNEQFF. The CDR3 DNA sequence: TGTGCCAGCAGTCCGCAAGCGGGAACCTACAATGAGCAGTTCTTC. The V and J genes are TRBV27 and TRBJ2-1; TRBD2 aligns across 7 bases. V was pared by 5 bases and J by 2 bases, with 6 bases of the junction left unmatched. The CDR3 spans 15 residues. Germline CDR1 and CDR2: MNHEY and SMNVEV (reference sequence).

This clonotype has a count of ten or more. The CDR3 coding sequence is TGTGCCAGCAGTAGCGGAAACCCCTACGAGCAGTACTTC. Encoded protein: CASSSGNPYEQYF. The V and J genes are TRBV27 and TRBJ2-7; a possible D gene is TRBD2 (5 bases). V was clipped by 5 bases and J by 2 bases, with 10 bases between them. CDR3 length: 13 residues. Germline CDR1 is MNHEY and CDR2 is SMNVEV (reference sequence).

This clonotype was detected many times. The CDR3 reads CATSDLGGREDNEQFF. As DNA, the CDR3 is TGTGCCACCAGTGATTTGGGGGGGCGCGAAGACAATGAGCAGTTCTTC. This sequence joins TRBV24-1 and TRBJ2-1; D may be TRBD1 or TRBD2 (6 bases each). CDR3 size: 16 residues. Deletions cut 0 bases from V and 5 bases from J, with 13 bases between. Germline V lookup: CDR1 KGHDR, CDR2 SFDVKD.

This clonotype was seen at least ten times. The chain couples TRBV5-1 to TRBJ1-6; D possibly corresponds to TRBD1 (5 bases). This CDR3 is built from 13 residues. Trimming left V 3 bases short and J 7 bases short, with 8 bases between. Germline V CDR1 and CDR2: SGHRS, YFSETQ. The CDR3 loop is CASSWGKNSPLHF. The CDR3 DNA follows: TGCGCCAGCAGCTGGGGGAAGAATTCACCCCTCCACTTT.

The rearrangement uses TRBV7-9 and TRBJ1-2; D is perhaps TRBD1 (5 bases). Trimming removed 5 bases at V and 4 bases at J, with 20 bases between. The CDR3 consists of 16 residues. CDR1 and CDR2 from the germline V gene are SEHNR and FQNEAQ (reference sequence). CDR3 in DNA: TGTGCCAGCAGCAACAGCTTAGGGGATAACACCTATGGCTACACCTTC. Translation gives CASSNSLGDNTYGYTF.